The rows below give T cell receptor beta chains drawn from one sample of a study of T cells after posttransplantation cyclophosphamide. Profiling relied on immunoSEQ multiplex PCR, and the TCRdb table lists in-frame clones only, not all of them. The repertoire consists of approximately 3,100 clones, with around 95% occurring once and the leading ten covering roughly 1%. Sequenced input: naive CD8+ T cells sorted from PBMCs. The receptor set was obtained from a woman in her forties or fifties in good health and a related stem cell transplant donor. The CDR3 runs from the conserved cysteine through the conserved F or W. D genes are given only for firm matches. Clone size appears in some rows only: once, few, many, or a class for an expanded clone.

CDR3aa: CASTDIGRVGGDTQYF; CDR3nt: TGTGCCAGCACCGACATAGGGAGGGTAGGGGGAGATACGCAGTATTTT; v_gene: TRBV2; j_gene: TRBJ2-3; abundance: .; d_gene: .
CDR3aa: CSARTGANRPQHF; CDR3nt: TGCAGCGCCCGGACAGGGGCCAACCGGCCCCAGCATTTT; v_gene: TRBV29-1; j_gene: TRBJ1-5; abundance: .; d_gene: TRBD1
CDR3aa: CASSLRLAGVSIEEETQYF; CDR3nt: TGTGCCAGCAGCTTAAGACTAGCGGGAGTAAGTATTGAGGAAGAGACCCAGTACTTC; v_gene: TRBV7-9; j_gene: TRBJ2-5; abundance: once; d_gene: TRBD2
CDR3aa: CASSYGLRGRHTEAFF; CDR3nt: TGTGCCAGCAGTTACGGCCTTAGGGGGCGGCACACTGAAGCTTTCTTT; v_gene: TRBV6-5; j_gene: TRBJ1-1; abundance: .; d_gene: TRBD1
CDR3aa: CASSFALAGYEQYF; CDR3nt: TGTGCCAGCAGTTTCGCACTAGCCGGATACGAGCAGTACTTC; v_gene: TRBV27; j_gene: TRBJ2-7; abundance: .; d_gene: .
CDR3aa: CAWSETGTGGTEAFF; CDR3nt: TGTGCCTGGAGCGAAACCGGGACAGGGGGAACTGAAGCTTTCTTT; v_gene: TRBV30; j_gene: TRBJ1-1; abundance: .; d_gene: TRBD1
CDR3aa: CASSSLAGGTDTQYF; CDR3nt: TGTGCCAGCAGCTCATTAGCGGGAGGCACAGATACGCAGTATTTT; v_gene: TRBV7-8; j_gene: TRBJ2-3; abundance: .; d_gene: TRBD2
CDR3aa: CASSYRGKFYEQYF; CDR3nt: TGTGCCAGCAGTTACAGGGGCAAATTTTACGAGCAGTACTTC; v_gene: TRBV6-5; j_gene: TRBJ2-7; abundance: .; d_gene: .
CDR3aa: CASSLLRGNQPQHF; CDR3nt: TGTGCCAGCAGTCTACTTCGGGGGAATCAGCCCCAGCATTTT; v_gene: TRBV27; j_gene: TRBJ1-5; abundance: .; d_gene: .
CDR3aa: CASSLVGAGFSEQYF; CDR3nt: TGTGCCAGCAGCTTGGTAGGCGCAGGGTTTAGCGAGCAGTACTTC; v_gene: TRBV13; j_gene: TRBJ2-7; abundance: .; d_gene: .
CDR3aa: CASSSNSYEQYF; CDR3nt: TGTGCCAGCAGTTCCAACTCCTACGAGCAGTACTTC; v_gene: TRBV27; j_gene: TRBJ2-7; abundance: once; d_gene: .
CDR3aa: CASSPGTSGTEQFF; CDR3nt: TGTGCCAGCAGCCCGGGGACTAGCGGGACGGAGCAGTTCTTC; v_gene: TRBV11-2; j_gene: TRBJ2-1; abundance: once; d_gene: TRBD2
CDR3aa: CASSILWQGNQPQHF; CDR3nt: TGTGCCAGTAGTATCCTGTGGCAGGGGAATCAGCCCCAGCATTTT; v_gene: TRBV19; j_gene: TRBJ1-5; abundance: .; d_gene: .
CDR3aa: CAWGDRGYEQYF; CDR3nt: TGTGCTTGGGGGGACAGGGGTTACGAGCAGTACTTC; v_gene: TRBV11-2; j_gene: TRBJ2-7; abundance: .; d_gene: TRBD1
CDR3aa: CATGDSLEGKLFF; CDR3nt: TGTGCCACCGGGGACAGCTTAGAGGGAAAACTGTTTTTT; v_gene: TRBV10-3; j_gene: TRBJ1-4; abundance: .; d_gene: TRBD1
CDR3aa: CASSPAGGLAVNEQFF; CDR3nt: TGTGCCAGCAGTCCGGCCGGGGGACTAGCGGTTAATGAGCAGTTCTTC; v_gene: TRBV27; j_gene: TRBJ2-1; abundance: .; d_gene: TRBD2
CDR3aa: CASSADTSREPQHF; CDR3nt: TGTGCCAGTAGTGCCGACACATCCCGAGAGCCCCAGCATTTT; v_gene: TRBV19; j_gene: TRBJ1-5; abundance: .; d_gene: .
CDR3aa: CAWGTASSYNSPLHF; CDR3nt: TGTGCCTGGGGGACAGCTAGCTCCTATAATTCACCCCTCCACTTT; v_gene: TRBV30; j_gene: TRBJ1-6; abundance: .; d_gene: TRBD1
CDR3aa: CASEGGRNYGYTF; CDR3nt: TGTGCCAGCGAGGGGGGGCGCAACTATGGCTACACCTTC; v_gene: TRBV6-6; j_gene: TRBJ1-2; abundance: .; d_gene: .
CDR3aa: CASSVVRGDTQYF; CDR3nt: TGTGCCAGCAGCGTAGTCAGAGGGGATACGCAGTATTTT; v_gene: TRBV9; j_gene: TRBJ2-3; abundance: .; d_gene: .
CDR3aa: CASSLATSGWYNEQFF; CDR3nt: TGTGCCAGCAGCTTGGCAACTAGCGGGTGGTACAATGAGCAGTTCTTC; v_gene: TRBV7-2; j_gene: TRBJ2-1; abundance: .; d_gene: TRBD2
CDR3aa: CASSLEGSGSSYNEQFF; CDR3nt: TGCGCCAGCAGCTTGGAGGGTAGCGGGAGCTCCTACAATGAGCAGTTCTTC; v_gene: TRBV5-1; j_gene: TRBJ2-1; abundance: .; d_gene: TRBD2
CDR3aa: CASSLGIGLYEQYF; CDR3nt: TGTGCCAGCAGCTTAGGAATTGGACTCTACGAGCAGTACTTC; v_gene: TRBV7-3; j_gene: TRBJ2-7; abundance: .; d_gene: .
CDR3aa: CASSPRWDSSYEQYF; CDR3nt: TGCGCCAGCAGCCCCAGGTGGGACAGTTCCTACGAGCAGTACTTC; v_gene: TRBV4-1; j_gene: TRBJ2-7; abundance: .; d_gene: TRBD1
CDR3aa: CASSLVGNEQFF; CDR3nt: TGTGCCAGCAGTTTAGTCGGCAATGAGCAGTTCTTC; v_gene: TRBV27; j_gene: TRBJ2-1; abundance: .; d_gene: .
CDR3aa: CSAGVIYEQYF; CDR3nt: TGCAGTGCGGGAGTTATCTACGAGCAGTACTTC; v_gene: TRBV20-1; j_gene: TRBJ2-7; abundance: .; d_gene: .
CDR3aa: CASSLALAGDDNEQFF; CDR3nt: TGCGCCAGCAGCTTGGCCCTGGCAGGGGATGACAATGAGCAGTTCTTC; v_gene: TRBV5-1; j_gene: TRBJ2-1; abundance: .; d_gene: .
CDR3aa: CAWSGTSGRAGEQFF; CDR3nt: TGTGCCTGGAGTGGGACTAGCGGGAGGGCCGGGGAGCAGTTCTTC; v_gene: TRBV30; j_gene: TRBJ2-1; abundance: once; d_gene: TRBD2
CDR3aa: CATSTGTLNEKLFF; CDR3nt: TGTGCCACCAGCACCGGGACTTTAAACGAAAAACTGTTTTTT; v_gene: TRBV15; j_gene: TRBJ1-4; abundance: .; d_gene: .
CDR3aa: CASSLRAGDQPQHF; CDR3nt: TGTGCCAGCAGTTTAAGGGCAGGGGATCAGCCCCAGCATTTT; v_gene: TRBV27; j_gene: TRBJ1-5; abundance: once; d_gene: .
CDR3aa: CASSFGTYTEAFF; CDR3nt: TGTGCCAGCAGCTTCGGGACTTACACTGAAGCTTTCTTT; v_gene: TRBV11-2; j_gene: TRBJ1-1; abundance: .; d_gene: .
CDR3aa: CASSRQGSNQPQHF; CDR3nt: TGTGCCAGCAGTCGACAGGGTAGCAATCAGCCCCAGCATTTT; v_gene: TRBV27; j_gene: TRBJ1-5; abundance: once; d_gene: TRBD1
CDR3aa: CASSLGGGGRDEQYF; CDR3nt: TGTGCCAGCAGCTTAGGAGGGGGAGGGCGTGACGAGCAGTACTTC; v_gene: TRBV11-2; j_gene: TRBJ2-7; abundance: .; d_gene: .
CDR3aa: CASSQDPQRDHSYNEQFF; CDR3nt: TGCGCCAGCAGCCAAGATCCCCAGCGGGATCATTCCTACAATGAGCAGTTCTTC; v_gene: TRBV4-3; j_gene: TRBJ2-1; abundance: once; d_gene: TRBD2
CDR3aa: CASSPNNEKLFF; CDR3nt: TGTGCCAGCAGTCCAAATAATGAAAAACTGTTTTTT; v_gene: TRBV13; j_gene: TRBJ1-4; abundance: .; d_gene: .
CDR3aa: CASNLEEGTGPSQYF; CDR3nt: TGTGCCAGCAACTTAGAAGAAGGTACAGGCCCGAGCCAGTACTTC; v_gene: TRBV7-9; j_gene: TRBJ2-5; abundance: .; d_gene: .
CDR3aa: CASSLTWTSGEPFF; CDR3nt: TGTGCCAGCAGTTTGACCTGGACTAGCGGAGAACCGTTCTTC; v_gene: TRBV27; j_gene: TRBJ2-1; abundance: .; d_gene: TRBD2
CDR3aa: CASSFQRAGQGLYGYTF; CDR3nt: TGTGCCAGCAGTTTCCAAAGGGCCGGACAGGGCCTCTATGGCTACACCTTC; v_gene: TRBV27; j_gene: TRBJ1-2; abundance: .; d_gene: TRBD1
CDR3aa: CASSPDWYNEQFF; CDR3nt: TGTGCCAGCAGTCCGGACTGGTACAATGAGCAGTTCTTC; v_gene: TRBV27; j_gene: TRBJ2-1; abundance: once; d_gene: .
CDR3aa: CASSFEQGQFLAGVGNEQFF; CDR3nt: TGTGCCAGCAGTTTCGAGCAGGGGCAATTTCTAGCGGGAGTGGGGAATGAGCAGTTCTTC; v_gene: TRBV28; j_gene: TRBJ2-1; abundance: .; d_gene: TRBD2
CDR3aa: CASGPANYGYTF; CDR3nt: TGTGCCAGCGGGCCTGCTAACTATGGCTACACCTTC; v_gene: TRBV9; j_gene: TRBJ1-2; abundance: .; d_gene: .
CDR3aa: CASSFPGSTEAFF; CDR3nt: TGTGCCAGCAGCTTCCCTGGGAGCACTGAAGCTTTCTTT; v_gene: TRBV5-5; j_gene: TRBJ1-1; abundance: .; d_gene: .